The clone carrying this T cell receptor (beta chain) was detected ten times or more. The target antigen is unknown. Naive CD8 T cells, phenotype CD8+CD4-CCR7+CD45RA+, were sorted. TCRdb re-analysed the PCR reads in MiXCR, keeping a single row per CDR3 protein. The table has 400,000 to 600,000 distinct CDR3 sequences, about a fifth seen once; the top ten hold around 0.86%. The source of the sample is a study of molecular identifiers for immune sequencing clone quantification. Study-level results: Highly expanded clone sizes could be underestimated by identical TCR molecules that share a barcode. Jurkat TCR RNA spiked in from one cell could reportedly be detected among some 1 million naive cells. Clones above 20 RNA copies contained over 97% of effector molecules but under 1% of naive ones.

Sequenced: naive CD8+ T cells from blood, with Jurkat cell RNA spiked in. Subset: FACS-sorted CD8+CD4-CCR7+CD45RA+ naive T cells. The clonotype comes from a human donor in good health. Some libraries in this study had Jurkat cell RNA spiked in.

CDR3 DNA sequence: TGCAGTGCCGCCTCTGACTATCAGCCCCAGCATTTT. Protein: CSAASDYQPQHF. V usage is TRBV20-1 and J usage is TRBJ1-5; no reliable D call. CDR1 is DFQATT, CDR2 SNEGSKA, per germline (reference sequence). This CDR3 is built from 12 residues. The V gene lost 6 bases and the J gene lost 5 bases, with 11 bases spanning the gap.